This T cell receptor (beta chain) comes out of a study of identical twins. MiXCR, run by TCRdb on the 5' RACE reads, gives a single entry per CDR3 protein. The sample holds approximately 260,000 distinct CDR3 sequences, over 12% seen once. In regard to this clonotype: Its target is unknown.

Study-wide results and caveats: There is a chance that invariant MAIT and iNKT cells partially muddied zero-insertion analyses.

Germline V gives CDR1 LGHDT, CDR2 YNNKEL (reference sequence). Trimming pared 1 base from V and 0 bases from J, leaving 11 bases between. The CDR3 has 16 residues. The clonotype was recovered from a woman aged 18-30 years in good health. The chain uses TRBV3-1 and TRBJ2-3, with D unclear. Sequences were obtained from memory (CD45RO+) T cells sorted from blood. CDR3 in DNA: TGTGCCAGCAGCCAAGGGTCCCTGCTAAGCACAGATACGCAGTATTTT. This codes for CASSQGSLLSTDTQYF.